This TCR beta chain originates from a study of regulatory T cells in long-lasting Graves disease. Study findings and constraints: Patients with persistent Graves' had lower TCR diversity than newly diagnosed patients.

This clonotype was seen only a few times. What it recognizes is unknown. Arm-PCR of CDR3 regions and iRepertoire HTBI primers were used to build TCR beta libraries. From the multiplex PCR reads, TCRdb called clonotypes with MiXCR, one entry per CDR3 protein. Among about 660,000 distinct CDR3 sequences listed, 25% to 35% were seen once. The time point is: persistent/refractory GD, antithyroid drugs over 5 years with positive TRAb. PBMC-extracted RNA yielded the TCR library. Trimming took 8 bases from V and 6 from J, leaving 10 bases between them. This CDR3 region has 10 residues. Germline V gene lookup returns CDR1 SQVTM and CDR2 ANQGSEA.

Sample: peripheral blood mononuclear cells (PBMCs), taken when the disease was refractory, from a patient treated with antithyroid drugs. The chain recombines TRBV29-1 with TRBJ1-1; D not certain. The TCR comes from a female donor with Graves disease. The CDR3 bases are TGCAGCTTTGTGAGTTCTGAAGCTTTCTTT. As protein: CSFVSSEAFF.